This note documents a single TCR beta chain sequence. No antigen is known for it. Unique molecular identifiers were carried by the TCR beta cDNA libraries. TCRdb analysed the PCR reads with MiXCR anew, one entry per CDR3 protein. The repertoire holds roughly 650,000 distinct CDR3 sequences, with approximately 59% as singletons. The CDR3 is made up of 14 amino acids. Germline-derived CDR1 and CDR2 are MNHNS and SASEGT. Trimming shortened V by 3 bases and J by 7 bases, and 15 bases separated the two germline ends. These data belong to a study of post-analysis software for immune sequencing data. Study results and limitations: Samples made in the same batch grouped tightly together by F measure. Four or five TRBV segments, including TRBV5-6, TRBV5-1 and TRBV20-1, were more frequent in patients than controls.

The chain joins TRBV6-1 to TRBJ2-5; D not resolved. This receptor was taken from a girl aged 2-9 years with multiple sclerosis. The sequenced sample consisted of blood. CDR3 in amino acids: CASSDPDGRRTQYF. DNA for the CDR3: TGTGCCAGCAGTGACCCCGACGGACGGAGGACCCAGTACTTC.